This record concerns one TCR beta chain sequence. What it binds is unknown. These data belong to a study of cytomegalovirus exposure and HLA in healthy donors. Overall study findings and caveats: Productive status was seen about 90% or about 30% of the time for most TCR beta V segments in an earlier analysis.

This CDR3 region has 14 residues. V was clipped by 5 bases and J by 4 bases, with 14 bases between them. From germline, CDR1 is MNHNY and CDR2 SVGAGI (reference sequence). Use of 60 Vbeta and 13 Jbeta primers characterized the PCR. Data came from immunoSEQ multiplex PCR; TCRdb stores just in-frame clones and leaves some out. The data contain fewer than 95,000 clones, about 74% of them singletons. The sequenced material came from PBMCs. The chain uses TRBV6-6 and TRBJ1-1; D gene uncertain. This TCR was sampled from a man aged 35 to 55 in good health and CMV-seronegative. The CDR3 spells CASSLLVEGTEAFF. Here the CDR3 DNA reads TGTGCCAGCAGTCTCCTTGTAGAGGGCACTGAAGCTTTCTTT.